This T cell receptor (beta chain) originates from a study of cytomegalovirus exposure and HLA in healthy donors. Trimming cost V 3 bases and J 4 bases, with 10 bases left between them. Germline lookup yields CDR1 MDHEN and CDR2 SYDVKM. CDR3 length equals 14 residues. PCR primers comprised 60 Vbeta and 13 Jbeta primers. TCRdb's copy holds only in-frame clones and misses some; the assay was immunoSEQ multiplex PCR. Found here are nearly 200,000 clones, 60% to 80% of them singletons; the top ten hold 2.1%. This chain joins TRBV28 and TRBJ1-5; perhaps TRBD1 as D (5 bases). The receptor was isolated from a woman aged 30 to 39 in good health and CMV-seropositive. Sequenced sample: PBMCs. The chain's CDR3 is CASSFRVGNQPQHF. DNA of the CDR3: TGTGCCAGCAGTTTCAGGGTGGGAAATCAGCCCCAGCATTTT.